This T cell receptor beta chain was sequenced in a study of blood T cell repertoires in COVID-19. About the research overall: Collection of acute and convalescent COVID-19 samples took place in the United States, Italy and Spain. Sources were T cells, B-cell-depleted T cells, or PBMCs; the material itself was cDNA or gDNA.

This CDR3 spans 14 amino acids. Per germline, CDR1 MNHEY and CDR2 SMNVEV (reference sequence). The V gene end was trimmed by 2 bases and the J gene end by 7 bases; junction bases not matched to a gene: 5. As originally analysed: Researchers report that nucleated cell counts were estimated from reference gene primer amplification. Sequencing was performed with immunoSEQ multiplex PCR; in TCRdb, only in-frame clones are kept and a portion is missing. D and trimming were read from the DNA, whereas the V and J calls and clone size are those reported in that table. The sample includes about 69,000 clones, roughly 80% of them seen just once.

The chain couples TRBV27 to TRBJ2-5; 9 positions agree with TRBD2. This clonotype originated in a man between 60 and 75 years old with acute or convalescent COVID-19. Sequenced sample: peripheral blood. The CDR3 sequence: CASSLAGGFRTQYF. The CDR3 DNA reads TGTGCCAGCAGTTTAGCGGGGGGGTTCCGGACCCAGTACTTC.